This T cell receptor (beta chain) was sequenced in a study of CD8 T cells in Susac syndrome. Germline trimming cut 5 bases from V and 4 bases from J; bases unmatched to any gene: 23. Looked up from germline, CDR1 is SGHVS and CDR2 is FQNEAQ. The CDR3 consists of 20 residues. Reverse transcription used roughly 0.5 to 1 ug RNA and random hexamers. One entry per CDR3 protein, called by TCRdb with MiXCR from the immunoSEQ multiplex PCR reads. The sample gives roughly 50,000 distinct CDR3 sequences, 92% of which show up once; around 0.43% is in the top ten. This sequence was found in a human donor in good health. The rearrangement links TRBV7-8 to TRBJ2-5; 9 bases are a match to TRBD2. Input material: CD8+ T cells from PBMCs. CDR3 protein: CASSEIGLAGPLGGGETQYF. CDR3 coding DNA: TGTGCCAGCAGCGAGATAGGCCTAGCGGGACCCCTGGGAGGGGGAGAGACCCAGTACTTC.